The source of this TCR beta chain is a study of blood T cell repertoires in COVID-19. As for the study in general: T cells, B-cell-depleted T cells, or PBMCs provided the cDNA or gDNA that served as material.

TCRdb keeps only in-frame clones here, not all; method: immunoSEQ multiplex PCR. The table lists tens of thousands of clones, about 86% of them singletons. Germline CDR1 PRHDT, CDR2 FYEKMQ (reference sequence). The CDR3 is 15 amino acids. V lost 4 bases, J lost 2 bases, and 7 bases stayed unmatched. The gene calls are TRBV13 and TRBJ2-5, with 7 bases identical to TRBD2. Source material: peripheral blood. The clonotype was recovered from a human donor in a cohort sampled during active COVID-19. CDR3 DNA: TGTGCCAGCAGCTCTCTACAGCGGGGTCAAGAGACCCAGTACTTC. It specifies CASSSLQRGQETQYF.